The following is a T cell receptor beta chain sequence with its context. Its antigen is currently unknown. The table came from immunoSEQ multiplex PCR; TCRdb's copy has only in-frame clones and leaves some out. The profile covers nearly 60,000 clones, with over 85% appearing a single time and 3% to 4% taken by the ten largest. Germline V gene lookup returns CDR1 LNHDA and CDR2 SQIVND (reference sequence). The V and J ends lost 5 bases and 4 bases respectively, with 3 bases between them. The CDR3 length is 11 residues. This record comes from a study of identifying expanded T cells in peripheral blood. Overall study results and limits: Technical replicates showed around 1.2 changed clones; around two weeks 15 to 20; four weeks 19.

The sequence came from a person aged 18 to 75 in good health. The V call is TRBV19, the J call TRBJ1-3; D remains ambiguous. The sequencing sample was made of blood. CDR3 bases: TGTGCCAGTAGTCTAGGAAACACCATATATTTT. It codes for CASSLGNTIYF.